The 9 T cell receptor beta chains below come from one sample, sequenced in a study of PD-1 blockade in classical Hodgkin lymphoma (dated by TCRdb to the early 2020s). Explained via the paper, the time point label denotes: cycle 4 day 1 (C4D1), after more than five weeks of nivolumab. Every trial patient had relapsed after autologous stem cell transplantation, and cohorts A, B and C differed in prior brentuximab vedotin exposure. The protocol used for the library was the immunoSEQ multiplex PCR assay. What TCRdb holds here is the immuneACCESS table cut down to in-frame rearrangements. Part of the clones is not present; checked against another copy, under half of the missing clones reflect an unresolved V gene, and the others are unexplained. This sample holds 100,000 to 120,000 clones; about nine tenths were observed only once. The ten largest clonotypes hold roughly 20% of the sample. The starting material was peripheral blood mononuclear cells (PBMCs), obtained before the fourth cycle of nivolumab. These receptors were taken from a human donor with classical Hodgkin lymphoma.

The chain joins TRBV19 to TRBJ2-2; TRBD2 matches 8 bases. The CDR3 is 14 amino acids. Germline CDR1 reads LNHDA; CDR2 reads SQIVND (reference sequence). V shed 6 bases, J shed 6 bases, and the junction held 6 bases outside the gene matches. The CDR3 loop reads CASRREGRAGELFF. Here the CDR3 DNA reads TGTGCCAGTAGACGGGAGGGTAGGGCCGGGGAGCTGTTTTTT.

The chain uses TRBV10-1 and TRBJ2-3; a possible D gene is TRBD1 (6 bases). Trimming stripped 6 bases from V and 1 base from J, with 8 bases between. The CDR3 is 13 residues long. CDR1 and CDR2 from the germline V gene are WNHNN and SYGVQD (reference sequence). CDR3 DNA: TGCGCCAGCAGGGACAGCCGCACAGATACGCAGTATTTT. Its translation is CASRDSRTDTQYF.

There are many counts of this clone. The V call is TRBV4-1, the J call TRBJ2-2; D call uncertain. Trimming took off 8 bases at V and 4 bases at J, with 26 bases between the two ends. Germline V gene sequence: CDR1 MGHRA, CDR2 YSYEKL. The CDR3 length is 18 residues. The DNA of the CDR3 is TGCGCCAGCGGACCTTACCTCTTTGGATTAGGGTTCACCGGGGAGCTGTTTTTT. Protein product: CASGPYLFGLGFTGELFF.

This chain joins TRBV30 and TRBJ2-1, with D tentatively TRBD1 or TRBD2 (5 bases each). Germline-derived CDR1 and CDR2 are GTSNPN and SVGIG (reference sequence). The CDR3 is 14 amino acids. V was cut by 0 bases and J by 5 bases, with 11 bases left in between. The CDR3 protein is CAWSVNVGDNEQFF. For the CDR3, the DNA is TGTGCCTGGAGTGTAAATGTGGGGGACAATGAGCAGTTCTTC.

The chain carries TRBV30 and TRBJ2-7; D not certain. Trimming removed 7 bases from V and 3 bases from J, with 7 bases in between. Germline V gene lookup returns CDR1 GTSNPN and CDR2 SVGIG (reference sequence). The CDR3 sequence is 10 residues long. The CDR3 loop is CAFSNYEQYF. CDR3 sequence (DNA): TGTGCCTTTTCGAACTACGAGCAGTACTTC.

The chain employs TRBV1 and TRBJ2-7; the table's D call, TRBD1, was not checked against the DNA. TRBV1 is a listed pseudogene. The CDR3 loop spans 15 amino acids. Written as DNA, the CDR3 is TGCACCAGCAGCCAAGACTTGGACAGGGGCTACGAGCAGTACTTC. This gives the protein CTSSQDLDRGYEQYF.

The chain has TRBV27 and TRBJ2-7; 11 bases map to TRBD2. The CDR3 has 15 amino acids. Germline assignment: CDR1 MNHEY and CDR2 SMNVEV (reference sequence). J lost 2 bases, V lost 3 bases, and 3 bases had no gene match. CDR3: CASSFTSGGTYEQYF. The CDR3 DNA follows: TGTGCCAGCAGTTTTACTAGCGGGGGTACCTACGAGCAGTACTTC.

The J gene is TRBJ1-1, the V gene TRBV5-1; D is possibly TRBD1 (5 bases). This CDR3 spans 18 amino acids. V lost 0 bases, J lost 5 bases, and 23 bases lay in between. The V gene's germline CDR1 is SGHRS and CDR2 YFSETQ. Written as DNA, the CDR3 is TGCGCCAGCAGCTTGGGTCGGGGCCCGGAACTCGGTAGGACTGAAGCTTTCTTT. Its protein product is CASSLGRGPELGRTEAFF.

This clone was seen more than once but under ten times. The V call is TRBV4-2, the J call TRBJ2-2, with D unclear. Germline values: CDR1 LGHNA, CDR2 YNFKEQ. The ends were cut back, 5 bases at V and 0 bases at J, with 4 bases in the middle. This CDR3 region has 13 residues. DNA for the CDR3: TGTGCCAGCAGCGCTACGAACACCGGGGAGCTGTTTTTT. This encodes CASSATNTGELFF.